This T cell receptor beta chain emerged from a study of blood T cell repertoires in COVID-19. Assay: immunoSEQ multiplex PCR; the TCRdb copy retains only in-frame clones and omits some. Altogether around 270,000 clones are present, about 90% being singletons, with the ten largest covering 3% to 3.5%. V lost 0 bases and J lost 5; bases outside the gene matches: 0. This CDR3 comprises 15 residues. The germline V gene encodes CDR1 LGHNA and CDR2 YSLEER. Individuals drawn from 20 to 25 US areas were about 18 to 100 years old. Participants had their cohort set by participant-reported clinical history. Exposed participants came across a COVID-19 case within 2 weeks before study entry.

The sequenced material came from PBMCs or T cells enriched from blood (not recorded which). The sequence was collected from a woman between 35 and 50 years old who had been exposed to COVID-19. The chain recombines TRBV4-3 with TRBJ2-5, with TRBD2 identical over 13 bases. In DNA, the CDR3 is TGCGCCAGCAGCCAAGAGGGACTAGCGGGGGAGACCCAGTACTTC. This gives the protein CASSQEGLAGETQYF.